This passage covers 23 T cell receptor beta chains from one sample sequenced in a study of cytomegalovirus exposure and HLA in healthy donors. PCR involved 60 Vbeta and 13 Jbeta primers. The method was immunoSEQ multiplex PCR; TCRdb's version includes in-frame clones alone and lacks a portion of them. The sample lists approximately 110,000 clones; more than 75% were seen once. Sequenced input: PBMCs. The receptors here all came from a man aged 40-49 years in good health and CMV-seronegative.

The chain joins TRBV15 to TRBJ2-3, with 10 bases aligning to TRBD1. With 4 bases clipped from V and 3 bases from J, the junction kept 4 bases outside the gene matches. Germline V CDR1 and CDR2: LNHNV, YYDKDF (reference sequence). This CDR3 has 15 amino acids. CDR3 in DNA: TGTGCCACCAGCAAGGGACAGGGGAAGACAGATACGCAGTATTTT. Its protein product is CATSKGQGKTDTQYF.

The rearrangement links TRBV5-1 to TRBJ1-1; 8 bases are a match to TRBD1. The CDR3 spans 14 residues. The V segment lost 3 bases and the J segment 11 bases; nucleotides outside the gene matches: 12. Germline CDR1 SGHRS, CDR2 YFSETQ. The CDR3 protein is CASSSTGAESQAFF. The CDR3 DNA follows: TGCGCCAGCAGCTCGACAGGGGCTGAATCACAGGCTTTCTTT.

V gene TRBV6-4 combines with J gene TRBJ2-1; TRBD1 matches 10 bases. Germline loops: CDR1 MRHNA, CDR2 SNTAGT. The trim removed 3 bases at V and 6 bases at J, leaving 2 bases unmatched. This CDR3 has 14 residues. The CDR3 nucleotides read TGTGCCAGCAGTGAGCGGACAGGGGGCAATGAGCAGTTCTTC. Translating gives CASSERTGGNEQFF.

The chain uses TRBV7-3 and TRBJ2-1; TRBD2 matches 9 bases. Germline trimming cut 5 bases from V and 4 bases from J; bases unmatched to any gene: 6. CDR1 and CDR2 from the germline V gene are SGHTA and FQGTGA. The length of the CDR3 is 15 residues. As DNA, the CDR3 is TGTGCCAGCAGCCCCCTAGCGGGGTTGTACAATGAGCAGTTCTTC. Encoded protein: CASSPLAGLYNEQFF.

V gene TRBV7-3 combines with J gene TRBJ2-3; weak D call: TRBD2 (6 bases). Between the trimmed V and J ends, which lost 0 bases and 5 bases, there was a span of 15 bases. This CDR3 comprises 16 residues. Germline V gene sequence: CDR1 SGHTA, CDR2 FQGTGA. The CDR3 DNA is TGTGCCAGCAGCTTAACACGCAGCGGGCGAGGAGATACGCAGTATTTT. Its protein is CASSLTRSGRGDTQYF. Together with reference TRBV7-3 and TRBJ2-3, the CDR3 gives the full variable domain: GAGVSQTPSNKVTEKGKYVELRCDPISGHTALYWYRQSLGQGPEFLIYFQGTGAADDSGLPNDRFFAVRPEGSVSTLKIQRTERGDSAVYLCASSLTRSGRGDTQYFGPGTRLTVL.

The rearrangement joins TRBV18 to TRBJ1-1; D unclear. Germline CDR1 KGHSH, CDR2 LQKENI. The CDR3 loop spans 13 amino acids. V dropped 2 bases and J dropped 8 bases, with 12 bases sitting between them. CDR3 residues: CASSPAVAREAFF. CDR3 bases: TGTGCCAGCTCACCAGCCGTCGCCAGGGAAGCTTTCTTT.

The chain joins TRBV13 to TRBJ2-1; the D gene is possibly TRBD2 (6 bases). V lost 4 bases and J 4 bases, leaving 14 bases between the germline ends. CDR3 length: 15 amino acids. The germline CDR1 and CDR2 sequences are PRHDT and FYEKMQ (reference sequence). As DNA, the CDR3 is TGTGCCAGCAGCTCCGGGAGAGGGGCTTACAATGAGCAGTTCTTC. Residues: CASSSGRGAYNEQFF.

This chain links TRBV7-8 with TRBJ1-1, with 9 bases identical to TRBD1. Germline trimming cut 3 bases from V and 5 bases from J; bases unmatched to any gene: 7. This CDR3 comprises 15 residues. Germline V lookup: CDR1 SGHVS, CDR2 FQNEAQ. For the CDR3, the DNA is TGTGCCAGCAGCTTTATGACAGGGGGGAGTACTGAAGCTTTCTTT. This translates into CASSFMTGGSTEAFF.

The chain is built from TRBV4-1 and TRBJ2-3; 8 bases match TRBD2. Germline CDR1 reads MGHRA; CDR2 reads YSYEKL. This CDR3 has 17 amino acids. V dropped 0 bases and J dropped 4; count of bases not matched to a gene: 9. The CDR3 here is CASSQDRGTSAADTQYF. The CDR3 DNA sequence: TGCGCCAGCAGCCAAGATCGAGGGACTAGTGCGGCAGATACGCAGTATTTT.

This chain uses TRBV6-5 with TRBJ1-1; TRBD1 might be the D (6 bases). The germline V and J ends were trimmed by 6 bases and 4 bases, with 12 bases remaining between them. The CDR3 is 13 residues long. The V gene's germline CDR1 is MNHEY and CDR2 SVGAGI. The CDR3 loop is CASSPQGSTEAFF. In nucleotides, the CDR3 is TGTGCCAGCAGCCCACAGGGCAGCACTGAAGCTTTCTTT.

This clone was detected a few times. The J gene is TRBJ1-2, the V gene TRBV6-5; D is possibly TRBD1 (6 bases). Germline loops: CDR1 MNHEY, CDR2 SVGAGI. The V gene lost 5 bases and the J gene lost 0 bases, with 10 bases spanning the gap. CDR3 size: 14 residues. CDR3 DNA: TGTGCCAGCAGTCCCGGGACATCTAACTATGGCTACACCTTC. Protein: CASSPGTSNYGYTF.

The chain carries TRBV14 and TRBJ2-7; tentative D call: TRBD2 (5 bases). The CDR3 length is 17 residues. Between the trimmed V and J ends, which lost 0 bases and 6 bases, there was a span of 21 bases. Looked up from germline, CDR1 is SGHDN and CDR2 is FVKESK. CDR3 nucleotide sequence: TGTGCCAGCAGCCAAGATCTGGGAGAAGAAGGTGGGGTCGAGCAGTACTTC. It encodes CASSQDLGEEGGVEQYF. Full variable domain (rest looked up from reference TRBV14 and TRBJ2-7): EAGVTQFPSHSVIEKGQTVTLRCDPISGHDNLYWYRRVMGKEIKFLLHFVKESKQDESGMPNNRFLAERTGGTYSTLKVQPAELEDSGVYFCASSQDLGEEGGVEQYFGPGTRLTVT.

The J gene is TRBJ2-6, the V gene TRBV2; possibly TRBD1 for D (5 bases). The germline V gene encodes CDR1 SNHLY and CDR2 FYNNEI. V was clipped by 7 bases and J by 4 bases, with 14 bases between them. There are 15 residues in the CDR3. In DNA, the CDR3 is TGTGCCAGCAATCCGGTCAGGGCCGGGGCCAACGTCCTGACTTTC. Translation gives CASNPVRAGANVLTF.

This rearrangement joins TRBV5-1 to TRBJ2-2, with D possibly TRBD1 on 6 matching bases. Germline loops: CDR1 SGHRS, CDR2 YFSETQ. V was clipped by 0 bases and J by 6 bases, with 12 bases between them. The CDR3 has 15 residues. The CDR3 bases are TGCGCCAGCAGCTTGGAGGGGGTTCGTTCCGGGGAGCTGTTTTTT. Amino acid sequence: CASSLEGVRSGELFF.

V usage is TRBV27 and J usage is TRBJ1-2; 9 bases map to TRBD1. Germline values: CDR1 MNHEY, CDR2 SMNVEV (reference sequence). This CDR3 is built from 13 residues. V was pared by 5 bases and J by 6 bases, with 4 bases of the junction left unmatched. CDR3 sequence reads: CASSPRDRDGYTF. DNA of the CDR3: TGTGCCAGCAGTCCACGGGACAGGGATGGCTACACCTTC.

This rearrangement joins TRBV6-5 to TRBJ2-7; the D gene is possibly TRBD1 (5 bases). The ends were cut back, 2 bases at V and 1 base at J, with 6 bases in the middle. The CDR3 has 13 residues. Germline V CDR1 and CDR2: MNHEY, SVGAGI. The CDR3, as DNA: TGTGCCAGCAGTTACCACAGGTCCTACGAGCAGTACTTC. Residues: CASSYHRSYEQYF.

The chain carries TRBV25-1 and TRBJ2-5; D possibly corresponds to TRBD1 (6 bases). V lost 3 bases and J 5 bases, leaving 10 bases between the germline ends. From germline, CDR1 is MGHDK and CDR2 SYGVNS. The CDR3 runs to 13 residues. CDR3 sequence reads: CASSEGALETQYF. The DNA for the CDR3 is TGTGCCAGCAGTGAGGGGGCATTGGAGACCCAGTACTTC.

This clone has just a few counts. The genes are TRBV7-7 and TRBJ2-1; possible D gene TRBD2, 6 bases. The CDR3 is 13 residues long. The V gene lost 1 base and the J gene lost 9 bases, with 10 bases spanning the gap. Germline V lookup: CDR1 SSHAT, CDR2 FNYEAQ (reference sequence). Here the CDR3 reads CASSLVYGGEQFF. The CDR3 region has the DNA TGTGCCAGCAGCTTAGTGTACGGGGGTGAGCAGTTCTTC.

This chain joins TRBV6-1 and TRBJ2-7; TRBD1 might be the D (6 bases). This CDR3 has 11 residues. Between the trimmed V and J ends, which lost 7 bases and 3 bases, there was a span of 7 bases. Per germline, CDR1 MNHNS and CDR2 SASEGT. This chain's CDR3 is CASTRGYEQYF. The CDR3 nucleotides read TGTGCCAGCACCAGGGGCTACGAGCAGTACTTC.

This chain links TRBV7-2 with TRBJ2-7, with 7 bases aligning to TRBD2. Per the germline V gene, CDR1 is SGHTA and CDR2 is FQGNSA. The length of the CDR3 is 12 residues. V lost 6 bases, J lost 3 bases, and 2 bases stayed unmatched. CDR3 in amino acids: CASSLAVYEQYF. DNA of the CDR3: TGTGCCAGCAGTCTAGCGGTCTACGAGCAGTACTTC. The full variable domain, rest sourced from reference TRBV7-2 and TRBJ2-7, is GAGVSQSPSNKVTEKGKDVELRCDPISGHTALYWYRQSLGQGLEFLIYFQGNSAPDKSGLPSDRFSAERTGGSVSTLTIQRTQQEDSAVYLCASSLAVYEQYFGPGTRLTVT.

The genes are TRBV4-1 and TRBJ1-4, with D perhaps TRBD1 (6 bases). V was cut by 1 base and J by 5 bases, with 11 bases left in between. Germline V gives CDR1 MGHRA, CDR2 YSYEKL. The CDR3 runs 15 residues. The CDR3 bases are TGCGCCAGCAGCCAAGTGGGACATACGAATGAAAAACTGTTTTTT. Translation: CASSQVGHTNEKLFF.

This rearrangement joins TRBV18 to TRBJ1-4, with 10 bases that match TRBD1. The CDR3 length is 14 residues. Trimming took 6 bases from V and 8 from J; bases not matched to a gene: 6. Germline values: CDR1 KGHSH, CDR2 LQKENI. CDR3 amino acids: CASSPGQGSEKLFF. DNA for the CDR3: TGTGCCAGCTCGCCGGGACAGGGGTCAGAAAAACTGTTTTTT.

V gene TRBV6-5 combines with J gene TRBJ2-3, with 7 positions matching TRBD2. The CDR3 runs 15 residues. CDR1 is MNHEY and CDR2 is SVGAGI in the germline V gene. The V and J ends lost 0 bases and 4 bases, in that order; junction bases with no gene match: 4. CDR3 residues: CASSYSDGGSDTQYF. CDR3 nucleotides: TGTGCCAGCAGTTACTCGGACGGGGGGTCAGATACGCAGTATTTT.